Each of the 7 T cell receptor beta chains below was sequenced from the same sample in a study of human T cells and chemical hapten exposure. Using its own MiXCR run on the RACE reads, TCRdb lists one record per CDR3 protein. The sample yields under 70,000 distinct CDR3 sequences, around 11% seen once. Sample time point: pre-sensitization, week 0. This sample's treatment: therapeutic diphenylcyclopropenone sensitization with weekly scalp DPC. The source was whole blood, collected in connection with sensitization to the hapten diphenylcyclopropenone (DPC). These receptors were obtained from a woman in her thirties or forties with alopecia areata. Some clones in this sample may be carry-over from other donors' samples.

This clonotype was counted many times. The chain joins TRBV5-6 to TRBJ2-2; no firm D call. CDR1 and CDR2 from the germline V gene are SGHDT and YYEEEE. There are 12 residues in the CDR3. V lost 4 bases, J lost 6 bases, and 7 bases lay in between. Written as DNA, the CDR3 is TGTGCCAGCAGCCGTCTTTCCGGGGAGCTGTTTTTT. Protein product: CASSRLSGELFF. The full variable domain, in which reference TRBV5-6 and TRBJ2-2 provide the parts outside the CDR3, is DAGVTQSPTHLIKTRGQQVTLRCSPKSGHDTVSWYQQALGQGPQFIFQYYEEEERQRGNFPDRFSGHQFPNYSSELNVNALLLGDSALYLCASSRLSGELFFGEGSRLTVL.

This rearrangement joins TRBV3-1 to TRBJ1-1, with unresolved D. The CDR3 is 14 residues long. Trimming pared 3 bases from V and 1 base from J, leaving 9 bases between. Germline CDR1 reads LGHDT; CDR2 reads YNNKEL (reference sequence). The CDR3 loop reads CASSQARANTEAFF. The CDR3 DNA is TGTGCCAGCAGCCAGGCTAGGGCGAACACTGAAGCTTTCTTT.

As for this clonotype: A clone one base away is much larger, so this may be a read error. V is TRBV29-1 and J is TRBJ2-5; D may correspond to TRBD1 or TRBD2 (6 bases each). Trimming shortened V by 4 bases and J by 1 base, and 10 bases separated the two germline ends. The CDR3 is made up of 13 amino acids. Germline CDR1 SQVTM, CDR2 ANQGSEA. CDR3 nucleotide sequence: TGCAGCGTTGTGTGGGGGGCCCAAGAGACCCAGTACTTC. This sequence encodes CSVVWGAQETQYF.

The chain uses TRBV13 and TRBJ1-3; possibly TRBD1 for D (5 bases). V lost 3 bases, J lost 0 bases, and 9 bases lay in between. The CDR3 runs to 15 residues. In germline, CDR1 is PRHDT, CDR2 FYEKMQ (reference sequence). CDR3 sequence (DNA): TGTGCCAGCAGCTTCGGGGACCTCTCTGGAAACACCATATATTTT. This encodes CASSFGDLSGNTIYF.

The chain uses TRBV6-2 or TRBV6-3 and TRBJ2-5; D is undetermined. This CDR3 has 12 residues. The germline V and J ends were trimmed by 4 bases and 4 bases, with 7 bases remaining between them. Germline V gene data show CDR1 as MNHEY and CDR2 as SVGEGT. The CDR3 DNA sequence: TGTGCCAGCAGTTTTGGCGGAGAGACCCAGTACTTC. This translates into CASSFGGETQYF.

This clonotype was counted only a few times. The chain uses TRBV4-3 and TRBJ1-5; D not resolved. Per germline, CDR1 LGHNA and CDR2 YSLEER. V lost 5 bases to trimming and J lost 0 bases, with 5 bases between them. This CDR3 comprises 13 residues. This chain's CDR3 is CASSVASNQPQHF. CDR3 nucleotides: TGCGCCAGCAGCGTAGCTAGCAATCAGCCCCAGCATTTT.

This clonotype appeared a few times. V usage is TRBV19 and J usage is TRBJ1-5; 8 positions agree with TRBD1. Germline V gene lookup returns CDR1 LNHDA and CDR2 SQIVND (reference sequence). This CDR3 is 15 amino acids long. The V and J ends lost 6 bases and 0 bases, in that order; junction bases with no gene match: 4. CDR3 sequence reads: CASSSTGGSNQPQHF. CDR3 nucleotide sequence: TGTGCCAGTAGCTCTACAGGGGGTAGCAATCAGCCCCAGCATTTT.